This T cell receptor beta chain appears in the sequencing data of a study of blood T cell repertoires in COVID-19. Across the whole study: PBMCs, B-cell-depleted T cells, or T cells were the source of the cDNA or gDNA that made up the material.

Some clones are missing from TCRdb's copy, which holds only in-frame ones; the method was immunoSEQ multiplex PCR. The sample yields under 250,000 clones, around 86% seen once. The source of this sequence is a woman aged 70-85 years with COVID-19, enrolled during active disease. Material for sequencing was peripheral blood.

The CDR3 region has the DNA TGTGCCAGCACTATGACAGTTCGAGGGGAGCTGTTTTTT. This translates into CASTMTVRGELFF. The genes are TRBV14 and TRBJ2-2; the D gene is possibly TRBD1 (5 bases). Trimming cost V 7 bases and J 8 bases, with 14 bases left between them. Germline V gives CDR1 SGHDN, CDR2 FVKESK. The CDR3 length is 13 residues.